The sequence of this T cell receptor (beta chain) was determined in a study of Graves' ophthalmopathy and Graves' hyperthyroidism (dated by TCRdb to the late 2010s). Regarding the research as a whole: Hyperthyroidism was considered stable if no progression to ophthalmopathy occurred within 18 months of follow-up. In more than five hyperthyroidism patients, T-cell repertoires of thyroid tissue and blood were compared. After sampling, hyperthyroidism patients received methimazole starting at 30 mg daily, and ophthalmopathy patients received high-dose intravenous methylprednisolone. In total, 120 to 150 blood samples were TCR-sequenced: fewer than 50 ophthalmopathy, 75 hyperthyroidism and approximately 17 hyperthyroidism-to-ophthalmopathy patients. For independent validation, a separate cohort was made up of 18 hyperthyroidism patients plus 17 patients who later progressed from hyperthyroidism to ophthalmopathy. To explore V-J signatures that distinguish ophthalmopathy from hyperthyroidism, a discovery set of around 100 patients was enrolled, made up of 40 to 45 with ophthalmopathy and 57 with stable hyperthyroidism. To tell Graves' ophthalmopathy apart from Graves' hyperthyroidism, and to predict which patients would progress to ophthalmopathy, the study relied on TCR beta repertoire signatures. The paper as a whole reports these results and caveats: No statistical method was used to predetermine the sample size, and group allocation was not hidden from the investigators. In cross-validation, the 13-signature model distinguished ophthalmopathy from stable hyperthyroidism with 87.88% sensitivity and 81.08% specificity, while in the test set the corresponding values were 80% and 75%. In validation, the model predicted ophthalmopathy progression with more than 70% sensitivity and approximately 75% specificity; eleven to twelve predicted patients were CT-confirmed with GO in a median of around 6 months. Most expanded thyroid clonotypes with a frequency above 0.001 also appeared in blood, which suggests that blood repertoires may reflect the immune response in the thyroid.

CDR1 is given as SGHTA and CDR2 as FQGTGA, both from the germline V gene. V and J are truncated by 5 bases and 9 bases respectively, leaving an intervening sequence of 19 bases. Including cysteine and phenylalanine, the CDR3 has 15 amino acids. The DNA shown is the 45-base CDR3, in frame from base 1. TCR beta CDR3 regions were amplified from RNA transcripts for repertoire sequencing. A first-round RT-PCR used HTBI primers with the Qiagen OneStep RT-PCR kit, followed by a second-round multiplex PCR, size selection and purification. Libraries were sequenced on an Illumina HiSeq2000 using paired-end 100 bp reads. Processing in the source paper ran as follows. SOAPnuke was used for read processing, and reads with adapters, uncalled bases, a mean Phred below 15, or no exact constant-primer or identifier match were discarded. COPE v1.2.5 was used to merge high-quality paired reads. Each unique nucleotide sequence was defined as a clonotype, and clonotypes were aligned to IMGT TRB V, D and J references with MiTCR v1.1. Analysis was restricted to V-J combinations with a frequency above 0.0001, which covered just over 98% of repertoires. For each V-J combination, a TCR clonal expansion and chaos score was defined as F50 clonal expansion divided by the chaos observed in the TCRdist matrix. Welch's t-statistics and random forest were used to narrow the features down to 13 V-J combinations, which were then fed into a naive Bayes classifier. The similarity between thyroid and blood repertoires was quantified using the Morisita-Horn index. The raw public data were reprocessed by TCRdb itself: fastp quality trimming at Q25, MiXCR clonotype calling, in-frame beta chains only. Every distinct CDR3 protein forms one entry, paired with its most common genes and DNA. V and J calls and clone size were set by TCRdb, not the authors. Recorded for this sample are about 1.1 million distinct CDR3 sequences; around a third of them occurred a single time. The ten largest make up over 8.5% of the sample.

Hyperthyroidism patients were newly diagnosed, with disease duration under 2 months, and aged 18 to 65 years. Patients were excluded if they had other autoimmune diseases, uncontrolled infections, pregnancy or lactation. Diagnosis was based on clinical symptoms, serum thyroxine, TRAb, thyroid ultrasound and orbital computed tomography. Total RNA was extracted with Trizol reagent and quality-checked on an Agilent 2100 Bioanalyzer. This clonotype was seen repeatedly, ten times or more. Its antigen target is currently unknown. Nothing much larger sits one base from this clone, and base qualities are not available.

The TCR was taken from an adult man with Graves' hyperthyroidism. Recombination linked TRBV7-3 to TRBJ2-2; possibly the D gene is TRBD2, per 5 matching bases. Sequenced sample: peripheral blood or thyroid tissue (not recorded which). The nucleotides read TGTGCCAGCAGCCCGCGGACTGCACCGGGAAGGGAGCTGTTTTTT. Protein translation: CASSPRTAPGRELFF.